This T cell receptor (beta chain) is from a study of CD8 T cells in Susac syndrome. Reverse transcription of 0.5 to 1 ug RNA was performed with random hexamers. Across 54 Vbeta and 13 Jbeta, immunoSEQ multiplex PCR amplified TCR beta CDR3. TCRdb re-derived calls from the immunoSEQ multiplex PCR reads in MiXCR, one entry per CDR3 protein. The table records approximately 200,000 distinct CDR3 sequences, around 90% of them present only once. J gave up 7 bases and V 3 bases, and 6 bases lay outside the gene matches. There are 14 residues in the CDR3. Germline V gene lookup returns CDR1 GTSNPN and CDR2 SVGIG (reference sequence).

This sequence was found in a human donor with multiple sclerosis. The chain has TRBV30 and TRBJ2-1; 10 bases map to TRBD1. Sequencing used CD8+ T cells from PBMCs. CDR3 DNA sequence: TGTGCCTGGAGAACGACAGGGGGCTGGAATGAGCAGTTCTTC. The encoded protein is CAWRTTGGWNEQFF.